This is a list of T cell receptor beta chains from one sample in a study of cytomegalovirus exposure and HLA in healthy donors. Generated by immunoSEQ multiplex PCR, the TCRdb table keeps only in-frame clones and is missing some. The repertoire includes more than 95,000 clones, around 75% of them detected once, and approximately 2.2% sits in the top ten. Sequencing input: PBMCs. The receptors come from a man aged 30 to 45 in good health and CMV-seronegative. The CDR3 runs from the conserved cysteine through the conserved F or W. D genes are given only for firm matches. Rows may omit the clone size; those that give it use once, few, many or a size class.

cdr3_length	v_call	d_call	clone_size	j_call	cdr3_nt	cdr3_aa
15	TRBV30	-	-	TRBJ1-6	TGTGCCTGGAGCGCCTATAGAGGGGGGGATTCACCCCTCCACTTT	CAWSAYRGGDSPLHF
14	TRBV28	-	once	TRBJ2-7	TGTGCCAGCAGTTTGCCGGGCGGGTCAGACGAGCAGTACTTC	CASSLPGGSDEQYF
15	TRBV4-1	-	once	TRBJ2-3	TGCGCCAGCAGCCAAGGGGCCGGCCTGGGAGATACGCAGTATTTT	CASSQGAGLGDTQYF
15	TRBV19	TRBD1	-	TRBJ1-2	TGTGCCAGTAGTATAACCCGGACAGGGGGAATTGGCTACACCTTC	CASSITRTGGIGYTF
15	TRBV18	-	once	TRBJ2-2	TGTGCCAGCTCTCTACAGGGCGCGAACACCGGGGAGCTGTTTTTT	CASSLQGANTGELFF
14	TRBV9	-	once	TRBJ1-6	TGTGCCAGCAGCGTAGGTCAGGCCTATTCACCCCTCCACTTT	CASSVGQAYSPLHF
13	TRBV7-7	-	few	TRBJ1-1	TGTGCCAGCAGCTTACAGATGAACACTGAAGCTTTCTTT	CASSLQMNTEAFF
16	TRBV27	TRBD1	-	TRBJ1-1	TGTGCCAGCAGTTTGAGGGGGCCCCTGGGGTCTACTGAAGCTTTCTTT	CASSLRGPLGSTEAFF
15	TRBV4-1	-	-	TRBJ1-4	TGCGCCAGCAGCCTAGTGGGGGGAACGGGGGGCGGACTGTTTTTT	CASSLVGGTGGGLFF
16	TRBV18	TRBD1	-	TRBJ2-5	TGTGCCAGCTCACTTTTCGGACAGGCGTACCAAGAGACCCAGTACTTC	CASSLFGQAYQETQYF
14	TRBV6-1	-	few	TRBJ2-1	TGTGCCAGCAGTGTGGACAGCGCCTACAATGAGCAGTTCTTC	CASSVDSAYNEQFF
16	TRBV6-5	TRBD1	few	TRBJ2-6	TGTGCCAGCAGTTACTCCGACAGGGCCGGGGCCAACGTCCTGACTTTC	CASSYSDRAGANVLTF
12	TRBV5-5	-	few	TRBJ1-4	TGTGCCAGCAGCTTGCAGAACGAAAAACTGTTTTTT	CASSLQNEKLFF
18	TRBV7-9	TRBD2	-	TRBJ2-1	TGTGCCAGCAGCTTAAATATAGCGGGGGGCGCATATTACAATGAGCAGTTCTTC	CASSLNIAGGAYYNEQFF
13	TRBV29-1	TRBD2	-	TRBJ2-1	TGCAGCGTTTCTAGCGGGAGGGCGAGAGAGCAGTTCTTC	CSVSSGRAREQFF
13	TRBV18	TRBD2	-	TRBJ2-7	TGTGCCAGCCGGCCGGGACTAGACTACGAGCAGTACTTC	CASRPGLDYEQYF
15	TRBV4-2	-	-	TRBJ1-4	TGTGCCAGCAGCCAATACAGGGCAACTAATGAAAAACTGTTTTTT	CASSQYRATNEKLFF
16	TRBV10-3	-	once	TRBJ1-5	TGTGCCATCAGTGAGTCGGTCAGAGCGGGTGAGCAGCCCCAGCATTTT	CAISESVRAGEQPQHF
15	TRBV6-5	TRBD2	-	TRBJ2-1	TGTGCCAGCAGGACCGGGACTAGCGGGAGGAGGGAGCAGTTCTTC	CASRTGTSGRREQFF
11	TRBV2	-	-	TRBJ2-7	TGTGCCAGCAGCCAAGAGGAAGAGCAGTACTTC	CASSQEEEQYF
14	TRBV7-2	-	-	TRBJ1-1	TGTGCCAGCAGCTTTCAGGTATTGAACACTGAAGCTTTCTTT	CASSFQVLNTEAFF
16	TRBV5-1	-	-	TRBJ2-7	TGCGCCAGCAGCTTGGATGGACTGTTGAGCTCCTACGAGCAGTACTTC	CASSLDGLLSSYEQYF
14	TRBV5-1	-	-	TRBJ1-1	TGCGCCAGCAGCGTCGACGGACGGGGAACTGAAGCTTTCTTT	CASSVDGRGTEAFF
13	TRBV29-1	-	-	TRBJ2-7	TGCAGCGTTGCAGGGCAGGGTAGGGGCGAGCAGTACTTC	CSVAGQGRGEQYF
15	TRBV5-1	-	-	TRBJ2-7	TGCGCCAGCAGCTTGTCAGGGGTGCCCTCCTACGAGCAGTACTTC	CASSLSGVPSYEQYF
13	TRBV30	-	-	TRBJ1-3	TGTGCCGGGTTACAGGGAGCTGGAAACACCATATATTTT	CAGLQGAGNTIYF
14	TRBV7-6	-	-	TRBJ2-1	TGTGCCAGCAGCTTTGGCGGCTCCTACAATGAGCAGTTCTTC	CASSFGGSYNEQFF
13	TRBV29-1	TRBD1	-	TRBJ2-3	TGCAGCGTTGAGACAGGGCGTACAGATACGCAGTATTTT	CSVETGRTDTQYF
13	TRBV12-5	-	-	TRBJ2-7	TGTGCTAGTGGTTTGGGGCACTCGGGTGAGCAGTACTTC	CASGLGHSGEQYF
15	TRBV19	TRBD2	-	TRBJ2-7	TGTGCCAGTAGTCGTTCGACTAGCTTGGGGTACGAGCAGTACTTC	CASSRSTSLGYEQYF
18	TRBV14	TRBD2	-	TRBJ2-1	TGTGCCAGCAGCCAAATGCTAGCGGGAGGTCCGCTGGGGACTGAGCAGTTCTTC	CASSQMLAGGPLGTEQFF
16	TRBV7-9	TRBD2	-	TRBJ2-5	TGTGCCAGCACCCATCCACTAGCGGGAGGGTGGGAGACCCAGTACTTC	CASTHPLAGGWETQYF
14	TRBV7-7	TRBD1	-	TRBJ2-5	TGTGCCAGCAGCCGGGGACAGACGGGGGAGACCCAGTACTTC	CASSRGQTGETQYF
14	TRBV7-2	-	-	TRBJ2-2	TGTGCCAGCAGCTTTGCTGGGCTTTCCGGGGAGCTGTTTTTT	CASSFAGLSGELFF
13	TRBV6-5	-	-	TRBJ1-6	TGTGCCAGCAGCAGGGGATTTAACTCACCCCTCCACTTT	CASSRGFNSPLHF
17	TRBV4-3	TRBD2	few	TRBJ2-1	TGCGCCAGCAGCCAAGATCTCAGTAGCGGGGGAATCGGTGAGCAGTTCTTC	CASSQDLSSGGIGEQFF
12	TRBV5-8	-	-	TRBJ2-3	TGTGCCAGCAGCATCTCTAGAGATACGCAGTATTTT	CASSISRDTQYF
16	TRBV18	-	medium-sized	TRBJ1-5	TGTGCCAGCTCACCGAGGCAGGGTGACGGCAATCAGCCCCAGCATTTT	CASSPRQGDGNQPQHF
16	TRBV4-2	TRBD2	-	TRBJ2-5	TGTGCCAGCAGCCAAGAGGCTAGCGGGGGCCAAGAGACCCAGTACTTC	CASSQEASGGQETQYF
16	TRBV4-2	TRBD1	-	TRBJ2-1	TGTGCCAGCAGCCAACCCCGGGACAGGGGGATGGATGAGCAGTTCTTC	CASSQPRDRGMDEQFF
17	TRBV5-1	TRBD1	-	TRBJ1-2	TGCGCCAGCAGCTCTGGTAGTAATAGAGGGGGCGCTTATGGCTACACCTTC	CASSSGSNRGGAYGYTF
14	TRBV25-1	-	once	TRBJ2-7	TGTGCCAGCAGTGATAGGACTGAACTTTACGAGCAGTACTTC	CASSDRTELYEQYF
12	TRBV29-1	-	-	TRBJ1-3	TGCAGCGCCCGCACTTACGGGAACACCATATATTTT	CSARTYGNTIYF
16	TRBV6-6	-	-	TRBJ1-2	TGTGCCAGCAGTTACCCCGCGGGGGGTTTAAGCTATGGCTACACCTTC	CASSYPAGGLSYGYTF
16	TRBV19	TRBD1	-	TRBJ2-4	TGTGCCAGTAAGGGGACAGGGGGAAGAGGCAAAAACATTCAGTACTTC	CASKGTGGRGKNIQYF
16	TRBV5-4	TRBD1	-	TRBJ2-7	TGTGCCAGCAGCAGCAGACAGGGAAGAGAAGCCTACGAGCAGTACTTC	CASSSRQGREAYEQYF
15	TRBV28	-	-	TRBJ2-7	TGTGCCAGCAGTTTAGGTGGCAGGGGCATCTACGAGCAGTACTTC	CASSLGGRGIYEQYF
13	TRBV5-4	-	-	TRBJ2-1	TGTGCCAGCTATTCGGAGTCCTACAATGAGCAGTTCTTC	CASYSESYNEQFF
15	TRBV30	TRBD1	-	TRBJ2-7	TGTGCCTGGAGTGTTCGGGACAGGGATTATTCCGAGCAGTACTTC	CAWSVRDRDYSEQYF
13	TRBV9	TRBD2	-	TRBJ2-5	TGTGCCAGCAGCGTAGTGGGCGGGGGGACCCAGTACTTC	CASSVVGGGTQYF
12	TRBV29-1	-	-	TRBJ1-4	TGCAGCGTTGGGGCAACAGGAGAAAAACTGTTTTTT	CSVGATGEKLFF
15	TRBV5-4	-	-	TRBJ1-2	TGTGCCAGCAGCCCGATCAGGGCAACTAACTATGGCTACACCTTC	CASSPIRATNYGYTF
12	TRBV2	-	-	TRBJ1-2	TGTGCCAGCAGTGAATCAAACTATGGCTACACCTTC	CASSESNYGYTF
14	TRBV18	-	-	TRBJ1-5	TGTGCCAGCGCCCCTAGTTATAGCAATCAGCCCCAGCATTTT	CASAPSYSNQPQHF